These T cell receptor beta chains were read from a single sample in a study of technical replicates of blood from a few donors. Here immunoSEQ multiplex PCR was the method, and the copy in TCRdb shows in-frame clones only, minus some. The table lists some 78,000 clones, about 92% of them singletons. Sequencing used T cells isolated from PBMCs. Every receptor here comes from a human donor in good health. Both conserved end residues are part of each CDR3. D genes are given only for firm matches. Size is omitted from some rows. Given values are once, few, many or a class for expanded clones.

TRBD2	.	TRBV28	TRBJ2-2	TGTGCCAGCAGGCCTAGCGGGAACACCGGGGAGCTGTTTTTT	CASRPSGNTGELFF
TRBD1	.	TRBV19	TRBJ2-7	TGTGCCAGTAGACAGGGGTACGAGCAGTACTTC	CASRQGYEQYF
.	.	TRBV7-8	TRBJ2-1	TGTGCCAGCACCTTACGCTCCTACAATGAGCAGTTCTTC	CASTLRSYNEQFF
.	.	TRBV10-3	TRBJ1-1	TGTGCCATCAGTGAGCGGGGAACCACTGAAGCTTTCTTT	CAISERGTTEAFF
.	.	TRBV28	TRBJ1-5	TGTGCCAGCAGGAGATATAGCAATCAGCCCCAGCATTTT	CASRRYSNQPQHF
TRBD1	.	TRBV6-1	TRBJ2-7	TGTGCCAGCGTTCTGATGGCAGGGGGCCAATTCGGGCAGTACTTC	CASVLMAGGQFGQYF
TRBD2	.	TRBV28	TRBJ2-1	TGTGCCAGCAGTCCCCAGGGCGGGAGCTTCTCTGGGCAGTTCTTC	CASSPQGGSFSGQFF
.	once	TRBV5-1	TRBJ2-3	TGCGCCAGCAGCTTAGCCGGTAGTAGCACAGATACGCAGTATTTT	CASSLAGSSTDTQYF
TRBD1	.	TRBV7-2	TRBJ1-5	TGTGCCAGCAGCGCGGGGACAGGGAATCAGCCCCAGCATTTT	CASSAGTGNQPQHF
.	.	TRBV6-5	TRBJ2-7	TGTGCCAGCAGTCCAGGGCCCTACGAGCAGTACTTC	CASSPGPYEQYF
TRBD2	.	TRBV6-1	TRBJ2-5	TGTGCCAGCAGTGAACGGCTAGCGGGAGGACAACGTCAAGAGACCCAGTACTTC	CASSERLAGGQRQETQYF
.	.	TRBV5-1	TRBJ2-3	TGCGCCAGCAGCTTAATGGCTAGCGCGGGCCCCACAGATACGCAGTATTTT	CASSLMASAGPTDTQYF
.	.	TRBV19	TRBJ1-2	TGTGCCAGCATGTGGACAGCAGCTAACTATGGCTACACCTTC	CASMWTAANYGYTF
.	.	TRBV28	TRBJ1-2	TGTGCCATCCGACATCCCGTGGATGGCTACACCTTC	CAIRHPVDGYTF
TRBD1	.	TRBV6-4	TRBJ2-1	TGTGCCAGCGGGACAGGGAACAATGAGCAGTTCTTC	CASGTGNNEQFF
.	.	TRBV6-1	TRBJ1-5	TGTGCCAGCAGTGAAGGGCCGCTCCTCAATCAGCCCCAGCATTTT	CASSEGPLLNQPQHF
.	.	TRBV7-2	TRBJ1-4	TGTGCCAGCAGCTCCCGGGGAGGTGAAAAACTGTTTTTT	CASSSRGGEKLFF
TRBD2	.	TRBV4-3	TRBJ2-1	TGCGCCAGCAGCCCCGGGGGGGGAGGGCCTTACAATGAGCAGTTCTTC	CASSPGGGGPYNEQFF
TRBD1	.	TRBV5-4	TRBJ1-4	TGTGCCAGCAGCTCGGGACAGGCAAATGAAAAACTGTTTTTT	CASSSGQANEKLFF
.	.	TRBV12-5	TRBJ1-5	TGTGCTAGTGGTTTGACAAAAAATCAGCCCCAGCATTTT	CASGLTKNQPQHF
.	.	TRBV29-1	TRBJ1-4	TGCAGCGTCGAGGAGGCGGGGCGAAAACTGTTTTTT	CSVEEAGRKLFF
TRBD1	.	TRBV28	TRBJ1-2	TGTGCCAGCAGTCCAGCGGTTGACAGGGGCAGGTTGGCTAACTATGGCTACACCTTC	CASSPAVDRGRLANYGYTF
.	.	TRBV4-2	TRBJ2-2	TGTGCCAGCAGCAGGCTCCAGGTGACCCTTAATACCGGGGAGCTGTTTTTT	CASSRLQVTLNTGELFF
TRBD1	once	TRBV5-1	TRBJ2-7	TGCGCCAGCAGCTTAGCCGGGACAGGGCTCGAGCAGTACTTC	CASSLAGTGLEQYF
TRBD1	once	TRBV18	TRBJ2-7	TGTGCCAGCTCCCCCGGGACAGGTGCCTACGAGCAGTACTTC	CASSPGTGAYEQYF
.	.	TRBV27	TRBJ2-7	TGTGCCAGCAGTCCCGGCAGGGGTTACGAGCAGTACTTC	CASSPGRGYEQYF
TRBD2	few	TRBV5-1	TRBJ2-7	TGCGCCAGCAGCTTGGGGGGGACTAGCGGGCAGTACGAGCAGTACTTC	CASSLGGTSGQYEQYF
TRBD1	once	TRBV2	TRBJ1-2	TGTGCCAGCAGTCAGACAGGGGGATATGGCTACACCTTC	CASSQTGGYGYTF
.	.	TRBV9	TRBJ2-7	TGTGCCAGCAGCTCTTCCGGGACACCAGGCTACGAGCAGTACTTC	CASSSSGTPGYEQYF
.	.	TRBV29-1	TRBJ2-7	TGCAGCGTTGTTCTGGTGGGCGCCTACGAGCAGTACTTC	CSVVLVGAYEQYF
TRBD2	.	TRBV9	TRBJ2-5	TGTGCCAGCAGCCTTAACCCGGGACTAGCGGAAGAAGAGACCCAGTACTTC	CASSLNPGLAEEETQYF
TRBD2	.	TRBV11-2	TRBJ2-7	TGTGCCAGCAGCTTGGGGCGGACTAGCGGGACCCTATACGAGCAGTACTTC	CASSLGRTSGTLYEQYF
.	.	TRBV19	TRBJ1-1	TGTGCCAGTAGTATAAGGGGCAGCTACACTGAAGCTTTCTTT	CASSIRGSYTEAFF
.	.	TRBV29-1	TRBJ2-7	TGCAGCGTTGAGTTCAAAGGGGGCTACGAGCAGTACTTC	CSVEFKGGYEQYF
TRBD1	.	TRBV11-3	TRBJ1-2	TGTGCCAGCAGCTTAGAAGGGACAGGATTCCCCTACTATGGCTACACCTTC	CASSLEGTGFPYYGYTF
TRBD2	.	TRBV5-1	TRBJ2-5	TGCGCCAGCAGCTTTGGGCTAGCGGGAGAGACCCAGTACTTC	CASSFGLAGETQYF
.	.	TRBV6-1	TRBJ1-2	TGTGCCAGCAGTGAAGCGCAGTATGGCTACACCTTC	CASSEAQYGYTF
.	.	TRBV7-2	TRBJ2-7	TGTGCCAGCAGCTTAGCAGGACAGCTCTACGAGCAGTACTTC	CASSLAGQLYEQYF
.	.	TRBV29-1	TRBJ1-1	TGCAGCACTCACAGGGATTTGACTGAAGCTTTCTTT	CSTHRDLTEAFF
.	.	TRBV30	TRBJ2-3	TGTGCCTGGAGTGAGGGGCTTGACACAGATACGCAGTATTTT	CAWSEGLDTDTQYF
.	.	TRBV7-9	TRBJ2-1	TGTGCCAGCAGCTCACCTCCCCTAGCGACCTCCTACAATGAGCAGTTCTTC	CASSSPPLATSYNEQFF
TRBD1	.	TRBV10-2	TRBJ1-1	TGCGCCAGCAGTAGGGGACAGGGGCACACTGAAGCTTTCTTT	CASSRGQGHTEAFF
.	.	TRBV19	TRBJ1-5	TGTGCCAGTAGTATAGCGGACGGACTCAATCAGCCCCAGCATTTT	CASSIADGLNQPQHF
.	.	TRBV2	TRBJ2-1	TGTGCCAGCAGTGATATCTTGGAGAAGGCCTACAATGAGCAGTTCTTC	CASSDILEKAYNEQFF
.	once	TRBV19	TRBJ1-2	TGTGCCAGTAGTATAGTATTTGGACAGAACGATGGCTACACCTTC	CASSIVFGQNDGYTF
.	.	TRBV5-6	TRBJ2-5	TGTGCCAGCAGCTTCGGAGAGACCCAGTACTTC	CASSFGETQYF